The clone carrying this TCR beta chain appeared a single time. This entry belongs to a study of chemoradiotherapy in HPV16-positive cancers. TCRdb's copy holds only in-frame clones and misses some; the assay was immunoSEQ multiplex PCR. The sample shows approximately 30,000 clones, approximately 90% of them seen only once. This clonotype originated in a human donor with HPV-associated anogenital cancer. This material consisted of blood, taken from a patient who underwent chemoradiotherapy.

The CDR3 DNA sequence: TGTGCCAGCAGCCCGGACGGATACAATGAGCAGTTCTTC. Amino acids: CASSPDGYNEQFF. V is TRBV5-4 and J is TRBJ2-1; D is undetermined. Germline CDR1 and CDR2: SGHNT and YYREEE (reference sequence). The CDR3 sequence is 13 residues long. V was cut by 4 bases and J by 4 bases, with 9 bases left in between.